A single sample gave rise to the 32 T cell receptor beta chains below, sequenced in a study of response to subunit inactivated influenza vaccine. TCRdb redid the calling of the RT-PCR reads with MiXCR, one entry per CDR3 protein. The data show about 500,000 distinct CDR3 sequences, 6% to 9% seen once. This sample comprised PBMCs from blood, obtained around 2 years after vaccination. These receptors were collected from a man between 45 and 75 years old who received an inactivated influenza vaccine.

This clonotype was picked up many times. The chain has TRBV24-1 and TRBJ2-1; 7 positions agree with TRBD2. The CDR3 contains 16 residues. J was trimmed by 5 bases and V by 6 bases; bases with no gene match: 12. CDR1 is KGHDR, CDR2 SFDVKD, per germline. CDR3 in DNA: TGTGCCACCAGTTATGGTGAGCGGGGTGTCCACAATGAGCAGTTCTTC. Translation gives CATSYGERGVHNEQFF.

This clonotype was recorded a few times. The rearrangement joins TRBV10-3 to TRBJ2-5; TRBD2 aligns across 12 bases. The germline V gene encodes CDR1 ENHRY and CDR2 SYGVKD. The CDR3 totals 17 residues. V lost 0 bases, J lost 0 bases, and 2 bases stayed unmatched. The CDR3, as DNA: TGTGCCATCAGTGAGTCCGGACTAGCGGGGTACCAAGAGACCCAGTACTTC. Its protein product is CAISESGLAGYQETQYF.

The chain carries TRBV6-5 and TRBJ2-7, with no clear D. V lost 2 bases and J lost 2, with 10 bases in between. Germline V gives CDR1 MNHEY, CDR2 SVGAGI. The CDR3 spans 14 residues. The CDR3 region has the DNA TGTGCCAGCAGTTACCGCCGTATCGCCTACGAGCAGTACTTC. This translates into CASSYRRIAYEQYF.

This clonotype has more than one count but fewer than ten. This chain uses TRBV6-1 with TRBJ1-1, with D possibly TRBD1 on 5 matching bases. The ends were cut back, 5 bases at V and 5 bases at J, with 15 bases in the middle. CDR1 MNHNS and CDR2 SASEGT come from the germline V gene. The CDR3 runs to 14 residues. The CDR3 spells CASSPFDRGTEAFF. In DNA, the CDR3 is TGTGCCAGCAGTCCTTTCGATAGGGGAACTGAAGCTTTCTTT.

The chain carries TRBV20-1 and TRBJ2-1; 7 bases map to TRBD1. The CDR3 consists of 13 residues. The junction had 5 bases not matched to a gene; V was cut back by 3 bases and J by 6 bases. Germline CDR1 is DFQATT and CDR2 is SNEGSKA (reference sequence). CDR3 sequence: CSASHGQVNEQFF. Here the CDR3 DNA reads TGCAGTGCTAGTCACGGACAGGTCAATGAGCAGTTCTTC.

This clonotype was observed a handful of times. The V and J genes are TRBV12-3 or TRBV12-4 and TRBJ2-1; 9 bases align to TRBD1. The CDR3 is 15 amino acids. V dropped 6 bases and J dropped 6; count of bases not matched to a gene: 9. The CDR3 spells CASRGGTGQSNEQFF. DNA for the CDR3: TGTGCCAGCAGGGGTGGGACAGGGCAAAGCAATGAGCAGTTCTTC.

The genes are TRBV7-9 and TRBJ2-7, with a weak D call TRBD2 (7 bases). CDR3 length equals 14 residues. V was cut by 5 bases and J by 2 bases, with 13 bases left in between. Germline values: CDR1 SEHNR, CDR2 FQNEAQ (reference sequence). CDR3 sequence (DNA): TGTGCCAGCAGCCGACCGGGGGGCACCTACGAGCAGTACTTC. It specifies CASSRPGGTYEQYF. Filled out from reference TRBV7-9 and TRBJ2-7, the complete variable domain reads DTGVSQNPRHKITKRGQNVTFRCDPISEHNRLYWYRQTLGQGPEFLTYFQNEAQLEKSRLLSDRFSAERPKGSFSTLEIQRTEQGDSAMYLCASSRPGGTYEQYFGPGTRLTVT.

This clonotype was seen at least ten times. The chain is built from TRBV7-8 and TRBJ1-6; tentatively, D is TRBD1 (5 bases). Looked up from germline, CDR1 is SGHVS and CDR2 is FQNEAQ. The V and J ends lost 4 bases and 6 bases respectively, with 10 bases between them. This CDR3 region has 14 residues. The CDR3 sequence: CASSWGSFNSPLHF. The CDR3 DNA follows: TGTGCCAGCAGCTGGGGCAGCTTTAATTCACCCCTCCACTTT.

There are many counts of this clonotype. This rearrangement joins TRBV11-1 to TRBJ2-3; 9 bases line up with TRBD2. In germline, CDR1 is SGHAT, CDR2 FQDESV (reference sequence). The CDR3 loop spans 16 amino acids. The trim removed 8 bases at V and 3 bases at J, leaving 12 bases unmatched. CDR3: CASRGGGAVGTDTQYF. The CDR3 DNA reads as TGTGCCAGCCGCGGCGGGGGGGCTGTTGGAACAGATACGCAGTATTTT.

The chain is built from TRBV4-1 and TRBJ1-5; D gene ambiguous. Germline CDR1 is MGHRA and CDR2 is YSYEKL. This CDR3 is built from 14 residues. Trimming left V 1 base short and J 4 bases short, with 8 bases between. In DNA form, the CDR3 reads TGCGCCAGCAGCCAAGGGTCAGTAAATCAGCCCCAGCATTTT. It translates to CASSQGSVNQPQHF.

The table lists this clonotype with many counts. The CDR3 spells CSARDLGQGVFETQYF. The DNA of the CDR3 is TGCAGTGCTAGAGATTTGGGACAGGGTGTTTTTGAGACCCAGTACTTC. The rearrangement links TRBV20-1 to TRBJ2-5, with 9 positions matching TRBD1. Germline V CDR1 and CDR2: DFQATT, SNEGSKA (reference sequence). V trimming: 0 bases; J trimming: 5 bases; junction bases outside the gene matches: 10. The CDR3 is 16 residues long.

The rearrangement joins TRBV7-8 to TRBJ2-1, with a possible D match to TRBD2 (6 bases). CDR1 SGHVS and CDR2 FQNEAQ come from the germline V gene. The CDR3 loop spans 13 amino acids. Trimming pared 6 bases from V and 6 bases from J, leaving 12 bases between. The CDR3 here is CASRVTTSNEQFF. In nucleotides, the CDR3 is TGTGCCAGCAGAGTAACGACTAGCAATGAGCAGTTCTTC.

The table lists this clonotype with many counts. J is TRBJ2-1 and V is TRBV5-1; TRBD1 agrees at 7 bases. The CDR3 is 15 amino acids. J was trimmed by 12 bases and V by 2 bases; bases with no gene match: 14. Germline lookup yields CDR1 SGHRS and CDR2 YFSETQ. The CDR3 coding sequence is TGCGCCAGCAGCTTTGGCGACTCAACCCGGGACAGGCAGTTCTTC. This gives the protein CASSFGDSTRDRQFF.

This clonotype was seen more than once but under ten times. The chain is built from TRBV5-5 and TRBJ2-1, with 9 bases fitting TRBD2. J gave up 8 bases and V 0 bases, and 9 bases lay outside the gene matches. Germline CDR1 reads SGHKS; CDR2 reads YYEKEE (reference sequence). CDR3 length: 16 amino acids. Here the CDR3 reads CASSLASGIFADEQFF. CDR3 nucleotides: TGTGCCAGCAGCTTGGCTAGCGGGATTTTTGCCGATGAGCAGTTCTTC.

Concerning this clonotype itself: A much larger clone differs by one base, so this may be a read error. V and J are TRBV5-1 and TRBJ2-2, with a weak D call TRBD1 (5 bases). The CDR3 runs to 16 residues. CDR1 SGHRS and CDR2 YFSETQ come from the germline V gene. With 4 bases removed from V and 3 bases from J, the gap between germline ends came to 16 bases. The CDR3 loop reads CASSRARTTDTGELFF. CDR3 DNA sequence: TGCGCCAGCAGCCGGGCCCGGACAACGGACACCGGGGAGCTGTTTTTT. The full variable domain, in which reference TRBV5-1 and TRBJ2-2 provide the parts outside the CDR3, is KAGVTQTPRYLIKTRGQQVTLSCSPISGHRSVSWYQQTPGQGLQFLFEYFSETQRNKGNFPGRFSGRQFSNSRSEMNVSTLELGDSALYLCASSRARTTDTGELFFGEGSRLTVL.

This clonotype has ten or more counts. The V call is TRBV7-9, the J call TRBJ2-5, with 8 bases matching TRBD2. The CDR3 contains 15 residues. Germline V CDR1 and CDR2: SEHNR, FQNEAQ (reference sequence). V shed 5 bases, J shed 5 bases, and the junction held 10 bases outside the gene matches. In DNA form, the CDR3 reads TGTGCCAGCAGCCGAAACGGACTAGCCGGGGAGACCCAGTACTTC. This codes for CASSRNGLAGETQYF.

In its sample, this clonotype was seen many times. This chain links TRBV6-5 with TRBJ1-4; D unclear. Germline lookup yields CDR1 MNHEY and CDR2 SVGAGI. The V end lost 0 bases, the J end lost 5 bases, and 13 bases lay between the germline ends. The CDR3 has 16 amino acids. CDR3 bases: TGTGCCAGCAGTTACTCGATCCCTACCAGAAATGAAAAACTGTTTTTT. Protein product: CASSYSIPTRNEKLFF.

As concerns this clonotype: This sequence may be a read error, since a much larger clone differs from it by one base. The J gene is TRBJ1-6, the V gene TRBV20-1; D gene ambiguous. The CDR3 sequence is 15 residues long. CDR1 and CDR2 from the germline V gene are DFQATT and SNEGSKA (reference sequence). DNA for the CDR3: TGCAGTGTTGGACGTTTAGGCACCTATAATTCACTCCTCCACTTT. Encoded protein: CSVGRLGTYNSLLHF.

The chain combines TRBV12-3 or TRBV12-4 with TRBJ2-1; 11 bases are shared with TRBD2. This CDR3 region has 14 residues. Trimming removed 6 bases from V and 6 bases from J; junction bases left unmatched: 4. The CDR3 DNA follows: TGTGCCAGCAGACAAGGACTAGCGGGCAATGAGCAGTTCTTC. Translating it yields CASRQGLAGNEQFF.

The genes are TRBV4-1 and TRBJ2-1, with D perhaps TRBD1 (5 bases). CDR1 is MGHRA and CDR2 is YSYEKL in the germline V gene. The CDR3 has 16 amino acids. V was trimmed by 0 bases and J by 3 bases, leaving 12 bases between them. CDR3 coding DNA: TGCGCCAGCAGCCAAGATTTGCAGGGTTACTACAATGAGCAGTTCTTC. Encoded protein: CASSQDLQGYYNEQFF.

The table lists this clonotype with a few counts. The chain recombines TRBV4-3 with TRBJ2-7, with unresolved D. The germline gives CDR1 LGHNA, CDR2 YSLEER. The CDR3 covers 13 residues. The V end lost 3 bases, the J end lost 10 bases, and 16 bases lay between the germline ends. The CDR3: CASSQKDEGVQYF. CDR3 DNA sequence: TGCGCCAGCAGCCAGAAAGACGAAGGAGTCCAGTACTTC.

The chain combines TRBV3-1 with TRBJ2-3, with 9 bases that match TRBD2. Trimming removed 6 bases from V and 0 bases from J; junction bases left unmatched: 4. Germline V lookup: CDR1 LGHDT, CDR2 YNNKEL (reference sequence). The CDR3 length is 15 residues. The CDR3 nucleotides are TGTGCCAGCAGATTAGCGGGGGTGAGCACAGATACGCAGTATTTT. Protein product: CASRLAGVSTDTQYF.

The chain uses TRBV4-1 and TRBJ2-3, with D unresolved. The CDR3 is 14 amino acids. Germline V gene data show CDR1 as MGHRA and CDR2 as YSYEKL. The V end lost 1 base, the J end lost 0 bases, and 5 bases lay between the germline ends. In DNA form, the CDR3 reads TGCGCCAGCAGCCAAGTAGAGAGCACAGATACGCAGTATTTT. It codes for CASSQVESTDTQYF.

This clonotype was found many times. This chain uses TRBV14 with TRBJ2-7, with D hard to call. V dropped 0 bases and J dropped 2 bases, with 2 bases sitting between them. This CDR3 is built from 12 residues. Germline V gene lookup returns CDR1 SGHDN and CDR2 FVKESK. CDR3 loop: CASSQDTYEQYF. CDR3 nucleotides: TGTGCCAGCAGCCAAGACACCTACGAGCAGTACTTC.

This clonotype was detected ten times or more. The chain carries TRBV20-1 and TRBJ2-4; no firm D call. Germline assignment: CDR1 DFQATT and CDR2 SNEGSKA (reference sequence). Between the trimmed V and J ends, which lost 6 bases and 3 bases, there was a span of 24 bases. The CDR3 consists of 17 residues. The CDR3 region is CSATEPRRRRDKNIQYF. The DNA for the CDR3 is TGCAGTGCGACCGAACCAAGACGGAGAAGGGACAAAAACATTCAGTACTTC.

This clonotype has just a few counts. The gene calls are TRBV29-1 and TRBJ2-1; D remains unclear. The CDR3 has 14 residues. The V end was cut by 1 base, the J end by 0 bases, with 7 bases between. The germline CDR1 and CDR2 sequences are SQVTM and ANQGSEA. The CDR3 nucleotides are TGCAGCGTTGAAGTTTGGGGCTCCTACAATGAGCAGTTCTTC. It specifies CSVEVWGSYNEQFF.

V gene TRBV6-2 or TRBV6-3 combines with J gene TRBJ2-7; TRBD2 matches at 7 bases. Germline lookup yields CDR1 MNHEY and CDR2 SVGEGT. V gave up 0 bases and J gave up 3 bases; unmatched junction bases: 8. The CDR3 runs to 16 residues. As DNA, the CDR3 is TGTGCCAGCAGTTACTCTCCTAGCGGAGACGACTACGAGCAGTACTTC. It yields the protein CASSYSPSGDDYEQYF.

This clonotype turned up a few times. The CDR3 spells CATSRALETQYF. CDR3 bases: TGTGCCACCAGCAGGGCCTTGGAGACCCAGTACTTC. The chain employs TRBV15 and TRBJ2-5; D not certain. The CDR3 length is 12 residues. Trimming cost V 3 bases and J 5 bases, with 7 bases left between them. The V gene's germline CDR1 is LNHNV and CDR2 YYDKDF (reference sequence).

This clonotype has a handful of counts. The chain's CDR3 is CASSFRGEQYF. DNA for the CDR3: TGTGCCAGCAGTTTCAGGGGCGAGCAGTACTTC. The V gene is TRBV12-3 or TRBV12-4, the J gene TRBJ2-7; D is possibly TRBD1 (6 bases). V was trimmed by 3 bases and J by 6 bases, leaving 6 bases between them. The CDR3 is 11 amino acids.

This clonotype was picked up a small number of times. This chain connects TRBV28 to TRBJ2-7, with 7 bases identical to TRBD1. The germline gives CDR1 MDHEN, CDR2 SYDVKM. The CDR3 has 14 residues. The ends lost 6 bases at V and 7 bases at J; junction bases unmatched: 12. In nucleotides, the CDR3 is TGTGCCAGCAGGCGCCACACAGGGGTTCGTGAGCAGTACTTC. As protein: CASRRHTGVREQYF.

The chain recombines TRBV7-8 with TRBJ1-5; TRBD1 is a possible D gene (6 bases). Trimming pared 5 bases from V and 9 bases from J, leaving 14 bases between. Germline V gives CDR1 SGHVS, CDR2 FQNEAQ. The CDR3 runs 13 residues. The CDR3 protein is CASSPGQFGPQHF. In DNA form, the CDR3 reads TGTGCCAGCAGCCCCGGACAGTTTGGGCCCCAGCATTTT.

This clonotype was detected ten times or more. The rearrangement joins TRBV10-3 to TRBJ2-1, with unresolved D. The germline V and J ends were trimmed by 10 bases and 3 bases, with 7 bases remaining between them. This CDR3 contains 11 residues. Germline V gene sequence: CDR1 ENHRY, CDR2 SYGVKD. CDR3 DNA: TGTGCCACAGCGAACTACAATGAGCAGTTCTTC. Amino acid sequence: CATANYNEQFF.